A selection of T cell receptor beta chains follows, all from one sample in a study of T cell therapy after organ transplantation. These TCRs are of unknown antigen specificity. TCRdb's copy holds only in-frame clones and misses some; the assay was immunoSEQ multiplex PCR. The sample lists about 17,000 clones, over 75% occurring once. The starting material was CD8+ T cells from blood, obtained after autologous CMV-specific T cell therapy. The receptors shown here come from a human patient who had received a solid organ transplant and had CMV disease. A subset of T cells may come from the graft donor. Each CDR3 is given with its conserved first and last residue. The order of the fields is clone size, J gene, D gene, V gene, CDR3 DNA, CDR3 protein. The D gene is left open where the match is weak. The size of a clone is reported for some rows only, either as once, few or many, or as a class for expanded clones.

- | TRBJ2-1 | TRBD2 | TRBV10-2 | TGCGCCAGCAGCCACCGAGCGGGAGGCCCCTACAATGAGCAGTTCTTC | CASSHRAGGPYNEQFF
- | TRBJ1-6 | - | TRBV7-8 | TGTGCCAGCAGCTTATCCCAGGGGCACCGGGGGGCACCCCTCCACTTT | CASSLSQGHRGAPLHF
- | TRBJ1-1 | - | TRBV28 | TGTGCCAGCAGTTTTGGGAGGCCCACTGAAGCTTTCTTT | CASSFGRPTEAFF
- | TRBJ2-1 | TRBD1 | TRBV15 | TGTGCCACCAGCAGAGACAGGGGGTACAATGAGCAGTTCTTC | CATSRDRGYNEQFF
medium-sized | TRBJ2-7 | - | TRBV10-1 | TGCGCCAGCAGTGCCGGGAACGAGCAGTACTTC | CASSAGNEQYF
once | TRBJ2-1 | - | TRBV7-6 | TGTGCCAGCAGCTTAGGAGGGGAGAGCTACAATGAGCAGTTCTTC | CASSLGGESYNEQFF
- | TRBJ1-1 | - | TRBV13 | TGTGCCAGCAGCTTAGTCGGGGGATTGAACACTGAAGCTTTCTTT | CASSLVGGLNTEAFF
- | TRBJ1-1 | TRBD1 | TRBV12-5 | TGTGCTAGTGGGACAGGGGAGAATTGGGTCACTGAAGCTTTCTTT | CASGTGENWVTEAFF
- | TRBJ2-1 | - | TRBV6-4 | TGTGCCAGCAGTGACTCCAGGTTCGATGAGCAGTTCTTC | CASSDSRFDEQFF
- | TRBJ2-7 | - | TRBV5-6 | TGTGCCAGCAGCTTGGAGGGCTCCTACGAGCAGTACTTC | CASSLEGSYEQYF
once | TRBJ1-4 | - | TRBV7-9 | TGTGCCAGCAGCCCCCGGGCCAGGGTGGGCGAAAAACTGTTTTTT | CASSPRARVGEKLFF
many | TRBJ2-7 | - | TRBV6-5 | TGTGCCAGCAGTTACTCGACGGTGGGGATCCACGAGCAGTACTTC | CASSYSTVGIHEQYF
- | TRBJ2-5 | - | TRBV7-2 | TGTGCCAGCAGCCGGAGCTGGGTAGGCGAGACCCAGTACTTC | CASSRSWVGETQYF
- | TRBJ2-4 | TRBD2 | TRBV9 | TGTGCCAGCAGCGTAGGTGCGGGAGTAGCCAAAAACATTCAGTACTTC | CASSVGAGVAKNIQYF
- | TRBJ1-2 | - | TRBV19 | TGTGCCAGTTTTTTGGGGGAGCCCTATGGCTACACCTTC | CASFLGEPYGYTF
- | TRBJ1-2 | - | TRBV19 | TGTGCCAGTAGTACTTCCGCCTATGGCTACACCTTC | CASSTSAYGYTF
- | TRBJ2-1 | - | TRBV29-1 | TGCAGCGTTGAAGGGGGTCGCTGGCAGTTCTTC | CSVEGGRWQFF
- | TRBJ2-3 | - | TRBV27 | TGTGCCAGCAGTTCCATTCCCGTCCGAGCGCAGTATTTT | CASSSIPVRAQYF
- | TRBJ2-7 | TRBD2 | TRBV6-6 | TGTGCCAGCAGTGCACGACTAGCGGACTATACTCTCTTC | CASSARLADYTLF
- | TRBJ1-5 | - | TRBV27 | TGTGCCAGCTCAACTGGGGTACATCAGCCCCAGCATTTT | CASSTGVHQPQHF
few | TRBJ1-6 | - | TRBV25-1 | TGTGCCAGCAGTGAATTTGCAGGGAATCGGTCACCCCTCCACTTT | CASSEFAGNRSPLHF
medium-sized | TRBJ1-1 | - | TRBV5-8 | TGTGCCAGCAGCTTTCCAGGTGACCCTGAAGCTTTCTTT | CASSFPGDPEAFF
- | TRBJ2-1 | TRBD2 | TRBV27 | TGTGCCAGCAGTTTAAGCTTAGCGGGATACAATGAGCAGTTCTTC | CASSLSLAGYNEQFF
few | TRBJ1-1 | - | TRBV6-6 | TGTGCCAGCAGTTACTCGAGAGGGGGAAACACTGAAGCTTTCTTT | CASSYSRGGNTEAFF
- | TRBJ2-4 | - | TRBV11-2 | TGTGCCAGCAGCTTAGTACTCGGGAATGAAGGCAAAAACATTCAGTACTTC | CASSLVLGNEGKNIQYF
- | TRBJ2-7 | - | TRBV6-5 | TGTGCCAGCAGTTACGGCAGGGGCCGATCCTACGAGCAGTACTTC | CASSYGRGRSYEQYF
- | TRBJ1-1 | - | TRBV6-5 | TGTGCCAGCAACTCTTTCGGGACACTGCGGACTGAAGCTTTCTTT | CASNSFGTLRTEAFF
- | TRBJ2-1 | - | TRBV5-6 | TGTGCCAGCAGCTTTGAAGGGACGCAGAACAATGAGCAGTTCTTC | CASSFEGTQNNEQFF
- | TRBJ1-1 | - | TRBV27 | TGTGCCAGCAGTTTTTCAGGGAACACTGAAGCTTTCTTT | CASSFSGNTEAFF
once | TRBJ2-3 | TRBD2 | TRBV30 | TGTGCCTGGAGTGAGGGGACTATGGATACGCAGTATTTT | CAWSEGTMDTQYF
- | TRBJ2-5 | TRBD2 | TRBV11-2 | TGTGCCAGCAGCTTAGGGGTCCGAGGGCGGGAGATCAGAGAGACCCAGTACTTC | CASSLGVRGREIRETQYF
- | TRBJ2-1 | - | TRBV9 | TGTGCCAGCGCTACGGGGGACTCCTACAATGAGCAGTTCTTC | CASATGDSYNEQFF
- | TRBJ2-7 | - | TRBV30 | TGTGCCTGGAGTGGGGGACACAGGAACGAGCAGTACTTC | CAWSGGHRNEQYF
once | TRBJ2-1 | - | TRBV6-5 | TGTGCCAGCAGTTACCGGGCGAATGAGCAGTTCTTC | CASSYRANEQFF
- | TRBJ2-7 | TRBD2 | TRBV5-1 | TGCGCCAGCAGAGGACTAGCGGGCCGATCCTACGAGCAGTACTTC | CASRGLAGRSYEQYF
- | TRBJ2-4 | TRBD1 | TRBV2 | TGTGCCAGCAGTTGGGGACAGGGCCGGGGGTGGTACATTCAGTACTTC | CASSWGQGRGWYIQYF
- | TRBJ2-7 | - | TRBV27 | TGTGCCAGCAGTTTCATCCGACAGGGAGGGCGGTCCTACGAGCAGTACTTC | CASSFIRQGGRSYEQYF
few | TRBJ2-7 | - | TRBV6-5 | TGTGCCAGCAGAACCCTCCTGGCCTGGGAGCAGTACTTC | CASRTLLAWEQYF
- | TRBJ1-2 | - | TRBV9 | TGTGCCAGCAGCGTATACTCGACAGCTAACTATGGCTACACCTTC | CASSVYSTANYGYTF
- | TRBJ1-2 | - | TRBV4-3 | TGCGCCAGCAGCCCCGTGCCGACAGCCCCGACCTATGGCTACACCTTC | CASSPVPTAPTYGYTF
- | TRBJ2-7 | - | TRBV27 | TGTGCCAGCAGTTGGGTACCGTCCCACGAGCAGTACTTC | CASSWVPSHEQYF
- | TRBJ1-2 | TRBD1 | TRBV29-1 | TGCAGCGTGCCGACAGGGGGCTATGGCTACACCTTC | CSVPTGGYGYTF
- | TRBJ1-5 | TRBD1 | TRBV5-6 | TGTGCCAGCAGCATAGGGACAGGGGAACAGCCCCAGCATTTT | CASSIGTGEQPQHF
- | TRBJ1-2 | TRBD1 | TRBV2 | TGTGCCAGCACCGACAGGGCGAACTATGGCTACACCTTC | CASTDRANYGYTF
- | TRBJ2-3 | TRBD2 | TRBV7-9 | TGTGCCAGCAGCCTACTAGCGGGGAGCACAGATACGCAGTATTTT | CASSLLAGSTDTQYF
- | TRBJ1-1 | - | TRBV5-8 | TGTGCCAGCAGCTTGCTTGGCTCCCCCAACACTGAAGCTTTCTTT | CASSLLGSPNTEAFF
- | TRBJ2-1 | TRBD1 | TRBV4-1 | TGCGCCAGCAGCCAAGCCGGACAGGATTATAGGCGGCACAATGAGCAGTTCTTC | CASSQAGQDYRRHNEQFF
- | TRBJ2-1 | TRBD2 | TRBV18 | TGTGCCAGCTCAACTAGCGGGAACTCCTACAATGAGCAGTTCTTC | CASSTSGNSYNEQFF
- | TRBJ2-1 | - | TRBV19 | TGTGCCAGTACCGCGCAATTTTTTAGTGAGCAGTTCTTC | CASTAQFFSEQFF
- | TRBJ2-7 | TRBD1 | TRBV6-6 | TGTGCCAGCAGTTGGACAGGGGTCGCTGCCGAGCAGTACTTC | CASSWTGVAAEQYF
- | TRBJ2-3 | TRBD2 | TRBV9 | TGTGCCAGCAGCGTGGCGGGAGGGTGCACAGATACGCAGTATTTT | CASSVAGGCTDTQYF
once | TRBJ2-7 | TRBD1 | TRBV2 | TGTGCCAGCAGCCAAGGACAGGGTTCATTTTACGAGCAGTACTTC | CASSQGQGSFYEQYF
- | TRBJ1-3 | - | TRBV27 | TGTGCCAGCAGTTTATCAGGCAGCAGTACGGCTGGAAACACCATATATTTT | CASSLSGSSTAGNTIYF
- | TRBJ2-7 | - | TRBV7-9 | TGTGCCAGCAGCTTGATACTCTACGAGCAGTACTTC | CASSLILYEQYF
- | TRBJ2-7 | - | TRBV7-9 | TGTGCCAGCAGCTACGGGACCGTGAGCTCCTACGAGCAGTACTTC | CASSYGTVSSYEQYF
- | TRBJ2-2 | - | TRBV7-7 | TGTGCCAGCAGCTTTAGGGCCGGGGAGCTGTTTTTT | CASSFRAGELFF
- | TRBJ1-1 | - | TRBV5-1 | TGCGCCAGCAGCTTGAGGGGTAACACTGAAGCTTTCTTT | CASSLRGNTEAFF
- | TRBJ2-7 | - | TRBV5-1 | TGCGCCAGCAGCTTCGAGGGTCCCCCCTACGAGCAGTACTTC | CASSFEGPPYEQYF